This T cell receptor beta chain was identified in a study of TIL therapy for anti-PD-1-resistant metastatic lung cancer. Study information: Four tumors were EGFR-mutant and two were ALK-rearranged. Study-level findings and limits: Treatment-naive, never-smoker and oncogene-addicted patients were overrepresented in this highly selected cohort. Infused TIL clonotypes partially replaced the baseline blood repertoire, then decayed over months.

This was the immunoSEQ v3 assay. Libraries were sequenced to around 2 million read pairs (survey) or roughly 5-6.5 million (deep). Generated by immunoSEQ multiplex PCR, the TCRdb table keeps only in-frame clones and is missing some. The sample shows about 49,000 clones, 79% of them seen only once. Regarding time point: pre-treatment sample, taken before nivolumab and TIL therapy. Germline V gene lookup returns CDR1 MRHNA and CDR2 SNTAGT. The CDR3 length is 18 residues. The trim removed 4 bases at V and 4 bases at J, leaving 8 bases unmatched. About this clone itself: Antigen specificity is unknown.

The source is a man aged 65-85 years with non-small cell lung cancer. Here the sequenced sample was blood, taken at baseline. The J gene is TRBJ2-3, the V gene TRBV6-4; 16 bases match TRBD2. CDR3 DNA: TGTGCCAGCAGTGGGGGGACTAGCGGGAGGGGTATCGCAGATACGCAGTATTTT. Amino acid sequence: CASSGGTSGRGIADTQYF.